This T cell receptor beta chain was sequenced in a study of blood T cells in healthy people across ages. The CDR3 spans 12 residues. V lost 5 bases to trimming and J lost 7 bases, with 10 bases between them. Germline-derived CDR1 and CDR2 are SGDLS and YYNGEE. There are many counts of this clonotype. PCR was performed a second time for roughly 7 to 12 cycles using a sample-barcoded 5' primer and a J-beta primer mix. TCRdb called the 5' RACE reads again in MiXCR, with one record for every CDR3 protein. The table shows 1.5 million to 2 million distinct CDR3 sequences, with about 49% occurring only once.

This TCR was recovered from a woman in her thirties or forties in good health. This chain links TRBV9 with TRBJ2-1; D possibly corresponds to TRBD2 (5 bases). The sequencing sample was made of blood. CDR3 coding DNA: TGTGCCAGCAGTCCCTCGGGGAATGAGCAGTTCTTC. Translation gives CASSPSGNEQFF.